Listed below are T cell receptor beta chains from one sample, sequenced in a study of read filtering for tumor transcriptome and immune sequencing. TCRdb called the reads again in MiXCR, with one record for every CDR3 protein. The sample has approximately 58,000 distinct CDR3 sequences; under 25% are singletons. The sample consisted of a population of CD138-negative cells sorted from bone marrow. The receptor set was obtained from a donor aged 40 or over with multiple myeloma. Each CDR3 is given with its conserved first and last residue. The order of the fields is V gene, J gene, D gene, clone size, CDR3 protein, CDR3 DNA. The D gene is left open where the match is weak. Expanded clones are given a class, and other clones once, few, many or no size at all.

V: TRBV6-1; J: TRBJ2-7; D: TRBD2; size: many; CDR3: CASSGLAGDYEQYF; DNA: TGTGCCAGCAGTGGACTAGCGGGAGACTACGAGCAGTACTTC
V: TRBV6-5; J: TRBJ2-1; D: TRBD1; size: many; CDR3: CASRMDRLNEQFF; DNA: TGTGCCAGCAGGATGGACAGGTTGAATGAGCAGTTCTTC
V: TRBV15; J: TRBJ2-3; D: -; size: -; CDR3: CALSRDTTDTQYF; DNA: TGTGCCTTAAGCAGGGATACCACAGATACGCAGTATTTT
V: TRBV4-1; J: TRBJ1-4; D: -; size: -; CDR3: CASSQVGRYNEKLFF; DNA: TGCGCCAGCAGCCAAGTAGGACGGTATAATGAAAAACTGTTTTTT
V: TRBV6-5; J: TRBJ1-5; D: TRBD1; size: medium-sized; CDR3: CASSEAADRGYNQPQHF; DNA: TGTGCCAGCAGTGAAGCCGCGGACAGGGGGTACAATCAGCCCCAGCATTTT
V: TRBV6-1; J: TRBJ2-1; D: TRBD2; size: many; CDR3: CASQHTGGNEQFF; DNA: TGTGCCAGCCAGCACACGGGGGGGAATGAGCAGTTCTTC
V: TRBV28; J: TRBJ1-5; D: TRBD1; size: many; CDR3: CASSSGQGGAQPQHF; DNA: TGTGCCAGCAGCTCTGGACAGGGGGGAGCACAGCCCCAGCATTTT
V: TRBV4-1; J: TRBJ1-6; D: -; size: many; CDR3: CASSQGILGSNSPLHF; DNA: TGCGCCAGCAGCCAGGGGATCTTGGGAAGTAATTCACCCCTCCACTTT
V: TRBV12-3/TRBV12-4; J: TRBJ2-2; D: TRBD2; size: many; CDR3: CASSSLTSGGDKEYTGELFF; DNA: TGTGCCAGCAGCTCCCTGACCAGCGGGGGGGACAAGGAGTACACCGGGGAGCTGTTTTTT
V: TRBV5-5; J: TRBJ2-7; D: -; size: many; CDR3: CASSLTALVTYEQYF; DNA: TGTGCCAGCAGCCTGACGGCCCTGGTAACCTACGAGCAGTACTTC
V: TRBV14; J: TRBJ2-1; D: -; size: many; CDR3: CASSQFRAEQFF; DNA: TGTGCCAGCAGCCAATTTCGGGCTGAGCAGTTCTTC
V: TRBV20-1; J: TRBJ1-5; D: -; size: few; CDR3: CSARDVLEPLDF; DNA: TGCAGTGCTAGAGACGTACTCGAGCCTTTGGATTTT
V: TRBV7-8; J: TRBJ2-7; D: -; size: medium-sized; CDR3: CASSLFQGPSYEQYF; DNA: TGTGCCAGCAGCTTATTTCAGGGTCCCTCCTACGAGCAGTACTTC
V: TRBV24-1; J: TRBJ2-1; D: TRBD1; size: many; CDR3: CATSAGTGYNEQFF; DNA: TGTGCCACCAGTGCCGGGACAGGGTACAATGAGCAGTTCTTC
V: TRBV6-1; J: TRBJ2-1; D: -; size: many; CDR3: CASSERVASSYNEQFF; DNA: TGTGCCAGCAGTGAACGGGTAGCCTCCTCCTACAATGAGCAGTTCTTC
V: TRBV15; J: TRBJ1-1; D: -; size: many; CDR3: CATSGADSPNTEAFF; DNA: TGTGCCACCAGCGGGGCGGACAGCCCGAACACTGAAGCTTTCTTT
V: TRBV5-1; J: TRBJ2-5; D: TRBD2; size: many; CDR3: CASSWGLAALQETQYF; DNA: TGCGCCAGCAGCTGGGGACTAGCGGCCCTCCAAGAGACCCAGTACTTC
V: TRBV24-1; J: TRBJ2-1; D: TRBD1; size: -; CDR3: CATNRQGDEQFF; DNA: TGTGCCACCAACCGACAGGGCGATGAGCAGTTCTTC
V: TRBV5-1; J: TRBJ2-1; D: TRBD2; size: many; CDR3: CASSLALAGYEQFF; DNA: TGCGCCAGCAGCTTGGCTCTAGCGGGCTATGAGCAGTTCTTC
V: TRBV20-1; J: TRBJ1-1; D: TRBD1; size: many; CDR3: CKPQGAGGTEAFF; DNA: TGCAAACCACAGGGGGCAGGGGGCACTGAAGCTTTCTTT
V: TRBV5-1; J: TRBJ2-2; D: -; size: -; CDR3: CASSRSARSNTGELFF; DNA: TGCGCCAGCAGCAGATCAGCGAGGTCGAACACCGGGGAGCTGTTTTTT
V: TRBV6-1; J: TRBJ2-2; D: -; size: many; CDR3: CASSAVGAGGELFF; DNA: TGTGCCAGCAGTGCGGTGGGGGCCGGCGGGGAGCTGTTTTTT
V: TRBV6-5; J: TRBJ2-2; D: TRBD2; size: many; CDR3: CASRSASGGNTGELFF; DNA: TGTGCCAGCAGATCAGCTAGCGGGGGGAACACCGGGGAGCTGTTTTTT
V: TRBV7-9; J: TRBJ2-3; D: -; size: -; CDR3: CASSLQRLGADTQYF; DNA: TGTGCCAGCAGTTTGCAGAGGCTAGGTGCAGATACGCAGTATTTT
V: TRBV29-1; J: TRBJ1-2; D: -; size: -; CDR3: CSVEWGGAGYGYTF; DNA: TGCAGCGTTGAATGGGGGGGCGCGGGCTATGGCTACACCTTC
V: TRBV18; J: TRBJ1-6; D: -; size: -; CDR3: CASSPRITVSPLHF; DNA: TGTGCCAGCTCACCACGGATTACGGTTTCACCCCTCCACTTT
V: TRBV20-1; J: TRBJ1-6; D: -; size: -; CDR3: CSARGLGGPSSYNSPLHF; DNA: TGCAGTGCTAGAGGTCTCGGGGGTCCGAGCTCCTATAATTCACCCCTCCACTTT
V: TRBV13; J: TRBJ2-3; D: -; size: few; CDR3: CASSRRLGYTDTQYF; DNA: TGTGCCAGCAGCCGACGACTAGGTTACACAGATACGCAGTATTTT
V: TRBV4-1; J: TRBJ2-1; D: -; size: -; CDR3: CASSHLIGSYNEQFF; DNA: TGCGCCAGCAGCCACCTCATAGGCTCCTACAATGAGCAGTTCTTC
V: TRBV29-1; J: TRBJ2-3; D: TRBD1; size: many; CDR3: CSAKTGRADTQYF; DNA: TGCAGCGCAAAGACAGGGCGGGCAGATACGCAGTATTTT
V: TRBV28; J: TRBJ1-5; D: -; size: many; CDR3: CASIRDWGGNQPQHF; DNA: TGTGCCAGCATCCGAGATTGGGGCGGCAATCAGCCCCAGCATTTT
V: TRBV3-1; J: TRBJ2-7; D: -; size: many; CDR3: CASRSEGGEQYF; DNA: TGTGCCAGCAGATCCGAGGGAGGCGAGCAGTACTTC
V: TRBV12-3/TRBV12-4; J: TRBJ2-3; D: TRBD2; size: -; CDR3: CASSASIAGGRDTQYF; DNA: TGTGCCAGCAGTGCGTCTATAGCGGGGGGGCGGGATACGCAGTATTTT
V: TRBV4-2; J: TRBJ1-5; D: -; size: -; CDR3: CASSQLGGGGNQPQHF; DNA: TGTGCCAGCAGCCAGCTTGGCGGGGGGGGGAATCAGCCCCAGCATTTT
V: TRBV20-1; J: TRBJ1-6; D: -; size: many; CDR3: CSARATSSRSPLHF; DNA: TGCAGTGCTAGGGCCACGAGTTCCCGATCACCCCTCCACTTT
V: TRBV6-5; J: TRBJ2-1; D: TRBD1; size: many; CDR3: CASSTRTGFNEQFF; DNA: TGTGCCAGCAGCACAAGGACAGGGTTCAATGAGCAGTTCTTC
V: TRBV19; J: TRBJ1-1; D: TRBD1; size: many; CDR3: CASSSPGGGTEAFF; DNA: TGTGCCAGTAGTTCTCCAGGGGGCGGCACTGAAGCTTTCTTT
V: TRBV28; J: TRBJ1-1; D: -; size: many; CDR3: CASSRDGLNTEAFF; DNA: TGTGCCAGCAGTCGGGACGGCCTGAACACTGAAGCTTTCTTT
V: TRBV28; J: TRBJ2-5; D: TRBD2; size: many; CDR3: CASSPSVAGGGETQYF; DNA: TGTGCCAGCAGTCCATCGGTAGCGGGAGGAGGGGAGACCCAGTACTTC
V: TRBV11-2; J: TRBJ1-5; D: -; size: many; CDR3: CASSRQGGNQPQHF; DNA: TGTGCCAGCAGCCGGCAGGGAGGCAATCAGCCCCAGCATTTT
V: TRBV29-1; J: TRBJ2-1; D: -; size: -; CDR3: CGVTEFSGRTYNEQFF; DNA: TGCGGCGTGACGGAATTTAGCGGACGCACCTACAATGAGCAGTTCTTC
V: TRBV14; J: TRBJ2-3; D: TRBD2; size: many; CDR3: CASSISTSGFLDTQYF; DNA: TGTGCCAGCAGTATCTCGACTAGCGGGTTTCTAGATACGCAGTATTTT
V: TRBV19; J: TRBJ1-5; D: -; size: few; CDR3: CASSNNRLRGVDNQPQHF; DNA: TGTGCCAGTAGTAATAACCGGTTACGGGGTGTGGACAATCAGCCCCAGCATTTT
V: TRBV3-1; J: TRBJ2-7; D: TRBD1; size: -; CDR3: CANSPAPGTGHSYEQYF; DNA: TGTGCCAACAGCCCCGCCCCGGGGACAGGACATTCCTACGAGCAGTACTTC
V: TRBV18; J: TRBJ2-2; D: TRBD1; size: many; CDR3: CASSPRDSTGELFF; DNA: TGTGCCAGCTCACCACGGGACAGCACCGGGGAGCTGTTTTTT
V: TRBV5-1; J: TRBJ1-4; D: -; size: many; CDR3: CASRPGTPSNEKLFF; DNA: TGCGCCAGCCGTCCAGGAACGCCATCTAATGAAAAACTGTTTTTT
V: TRBV20-1; J: TRBJ1-5; D: TRBD1; size: -; CDR3: CSAILHFGGQGEFGNQPQHF; DNA: TGCAGTGCTATCCTTCATTTCGGCGGACAGGGAGAATTTGGCAATCAGCCCCAGCATTTT
V: TRBV18; J: TRBJ2-1; D: -; size: -; CDR3: CASSPLGFISYNEQFF; DNA: TGTGCCAGCTCACCATTGGGGTTTATCTCCTACAATGAGCAGTTCTTC
V: TRBV9; J: TRBJ2-7; D: TRBD2; size: many; CDR3: CASSVGGTSGSYEQYF; DNA: TGTGCCAGCAGCGTAGGTGGGACTAGCGGCTCCTACGAGCAGTACTTC
V: TRBV29-1; J: TRBJ1-1; D: TRBD1; size: many; CDR3: CSVGGAGQGTFF; DNA: TGCAGCGTGGGGGGGGCCGGACAGGGTACTTTCTTT
V: TRBV5-1; J: TRBJ2-1; D: TRBD2; size: -; CDR3: CASSWSGGWYNAQFF; DNA: TGCGCCAGCAGCTGGAGCGGGGGATGGTACAATGCGCAGTTCTTC
V: TRBV19; J: TRBJ2-6; D: -; size: -; CDR3: CASSIMRLTSGANVLTF; DNA: TGTGCCAGTAGTATAATGCGACTCACCTCTGGGGCCAACGTCCTGACTTTC
V: TRBV12-3/TRBV12-4; J: TRBJ1-1; D: -; size: many; CDR3: CASSFGGGTEAFF; DNA: TGTGCCAGCAGTTTTGGGGGAGGCACTGAAGCTTTCTTT